This T cell receptor beta chain is from a study of cytomegalovirus exposure and HLA in healthy donors. PCR amplification relied on 60 Vbeta primers (plus 13 Jbeta primers). Per the authors' pipeline: Roughly 12 million shared chains were among tens of millions of unique TCR beta chains counted in a later analysis. TCRdb's copy holds only in-frame clones and misses some; the assay was immunoSEQ multiplex PCR. D and trimming come from the DNA, and the V and J calls and clone size come from that table. The sample yields fewer than 150,000 clones, roughly two thirds seen once. This clone was picked up a small number of times. This CDR3 is 14 amino acids long. V was trimmed by 1 base and J by 3 bases, leaving 9 bases between them. Germline loops: CDR1 SGHTA, CDR2 FQGTGA.

The rearrangement links TRBV7-3 to TRBJ1-1; tentatively, D is TRBD1 (5 bases). The sequenced material came from PBMCs. This receptor was identified in a man between 18 and 35 years old in good health and CMV-seropositive. CDR3 nucleotides: TGTGCCAGCAGCTTAAGTGGGGCGCACACTGAAGCTTTCTTT. It codes for CASSLSGAHTEAFF.